This T cell receptor (beta chain) stems from a study of blood T cell repertoires in COVID-19. Only in-frame clones appear in the TCRdb table, and some are missing; sequencing was by immunoSEQ multiplex PCR. The sample lists some 91,000 clones, 90% seen once, with 1.5% to 2% in the top ten. Germline CDR1 reads LNHNV; CDR2 reads YYDKDF (reference sequence). V was clipped by 0 bases and J by 5 bases, with 10 bases between them. This CDR3 contains 14 residues. The source of this sequence is a man in his sixties with acute or convalescent COVID-19. Material: peripheral blood. The V call is TRBV15, the J call TRBJ2-5, with D perhaps matching TRBD1 (6 bases). CDR3 DNA sequence: TGTGCCACCAGCAGAGATCAGGGGCGGGAGACCCAGTACTTC. Translating it yields CATSRDQGRETQYF.